This T cell receptor (beta chain) was sequenced for a study of T cell changes during pregnancy in multiple sclerosis. The CDR3 covers 15 residues. The germline V gene has CDR1 SGHNT and CDR2 YYREEE (reference sequence). V was shortened by 0 bases and J by 1 base, with 8 bases between the two germline ends. The table came from immunoSEQ multiplex PCR; TCRdb's copy has only in-frame clones and leaves some out. The table has 80,000 to 100,000 clones, about nine tenths seen once. The source of this sequence is a female donor in good health, enrolled as a control in a pregnancy study. The chain combines TRBV5-4 with TRBJ2-1; D gene unclear. The specimen was peripheral blood, collected in the second trimester of pregnancy. The CDR3 spells CASSLDSSSYNEQFF. As DNA, the CDR3 is TGTGCCAGCAGCTTGGACAGTTCGTCCTACAATGAGCAGTTCTTC.